The 10 T cell receptor beta chains listed next were all sequenced from one sample in a study of blood T cell repertoires in COVID-19. Repertoires were generated with immunoSEQ multiplex PCR, while TCRdb's copy carries only in-frame clones and drops some. The top ten clones hold 6% to 7% of a sample with about 150,000 clones, approximately 87% of them seen once. The specimen was peripheral blood. These receptors came from a man aged 80 or over with acute or convalescent COVID-19.

This clone was recorded once. This sequence joins TRBV3-1 (or the pseudogene TRBV3-2) and TRBJ2-1; D is possibly TRBD1 (7 bases). The CDR3 runs to 13 residues. From germline, CDR1 is LGHDT and CDR2 YNNKEL (reference sequence). The ends were cut back, 3 bases at V and 12 bases at J, with 15 bases in the middle. CDR3 region: CASSHGGGTVQFF. CDR3 DNA: TGTGCCAGCAGCCACGGTGGGGGGACAGTGCAGTTCTTC.

This rearrangement joins TRBV6-4 to TRBJ2-3, with 7 positions matching TRBD2. Germline CDR1 reads MRHNA; CDR2 reads SNTAGT. CDR3 length: 15 residues. J lost 5 bases, V lost 6 bases, and 11 bases had no gene match. The CDR3: CASRRTGTTGDTQYF. CDR3 DNA sequence: TGTGCCAGCAGACGCACCGGGACTACGGGAGATACGCAGTATTTT.

J is TRBJ1-5 and V is TRBV3-1 (or the pseudogene TRBV3-2); tentative D call: TRBD1 (6 bases). The CDR3 spans 15 residues. CDR1 is LGHDT, CDR2 YNNKEL, per germline (reference sequence). V was shortened by 4 bases and J by 3 bases, with 13 bases between the two germline ends. CDR3 sequence reads: CASSLGQLFNQPQHF. CDR3 DNA: TGTGCCAGCAGCCTCGGACAGCTATTCAATCAGCCCCAGCATTTT.

On this clone itself: One junction end does not reproduce the germline sequence, and a read error may be involved. The CDR3 sequence: CASSQDQGSSLLHF. CDR3 bases: TGTGCCAGCAGCCAAGATCAGGGGAGTTCACTCCTCCACTTT. The chain combines TRBV4-2 with TRBJ1-6; a weak D match, TRBD1 (6 bases). The germline V gene has CDR1 LGHNA and CDR2 YNFKEQ. This CDR3 spans 14 amino acids.

The chain has TRBV30 and TRBJ1-5, with 9 bases fitting TRBD1. The germline V gene has CDR1 GTSNPN and CDR2 SVGIG (reference sequence). Trimming took 6 bases from V and 4 from J; bases not matched to a gene: 4. The CDR3 runs to 13 residues. The CDR3 bases are TGTGCCTGTGAACAGGGGGCGAATCAGCCCCAGCATTTT. As protein: CACEQGANQPQHF. Complete variable domain (other parts from reference TRBV30 and TRBJ1-5): SQTIHQWPATLVQPVGSPLSLECTVEGTSNPNLYWYRQAAGRGLQLLFYSVGIGQISSEVPQNLSASRPQDRQFILSSKKLLLSDSGFYLCACEQGANQPQHFGDGTRLSIL.

J is TRBJ2-7 and V is TRBV27; 7 bases line up with TRBD2. CDR3 length: 14 amino acids. Per germline, CDR1 MNHEY and CDR2 SMNVEV (reference sequence). J was trimmed by 7 bases and V by 3 bases; bases with no gene match: 9. The DNA of the CDR3 is TGTGCCAGCAGTTTTTTGGGGGGGAGGAGAGAGCAGTACTTC. Translated, it gives CASSFLGGRREQYF.

In DNA, the CDR3 is TGCGCCAGCAGCTCGGGACAGCTCGGAAGGAACGAGCAGTACTTC. The encoded protein is CASSSGQLGRNEQYF. The chain is built from TRBV5-1 and TRBJ2-7; 7 positions agree with TRBD1. Looked up from germline, CDR1 is SGHRS and CDR2 is YFSETQ. The CDR3 is 15 residues long. Trimming removed 3 bases from V and 5 bases from J; junction bases left unmatched: 11. Together with reference TRBV5-1 and TRBJ2-7, the CDR3 gives the full variable domain: KAGVTQTPRYLIKTRGQQVTLSCSPISGHRSVSWYQQTPGQGLQFLFEYFSETQRNKGNFPGRFSGRQFSNSRSEMNVSTLELGDSALYLCASSSGQLGRNEQYFGPGTRLTVT.

V and J are TRBV19 and TRBJ1-5; unclear D gene. This CDR3 contains 13 residues. V gave up 3 bases and J gave up 8 bases, with 11 bases separating them. Looked up from germline, CDR1 is LNHDA and CDR2 is SQIVND (reference sequence). DNA for the CDR3: TGTGCCAGTAGTATGACAAAATTCGAGCCCCAGCATTTT. Translating gives CASSMTKFEPQHF.

The CDR3: CASGLEGGVTGELFF. Here the CDR3 DNA reads TGCGCCAGCGGCCTTGAAGGGGGCGTCACCGGGGAGCTGTTTTTT. The chain uses TRBV5-1 and TRBJ2-2; 7 bases match TRBD1. The CDR3 consists of 15 residues. V lost 7 bases and J lost 4; bases outside the gene matches: 10. Germline CDR1 is SGHRS and CDR2 is YFSETQ. The full variable domain, completed using reference TRBV5-1 and TRBJ2-2, is KAGVTQTPRYLIKTRGQQVTLSCSPISGHRSVSWYQQTPGQGLQFLFEYFSETQRNKGNFPGRFSGRQFSNSRSEMNVSTLELGDSALYLCASGLEGGVTGELFFGEGSRLTVL.

With respect to this clone: The same CDR3 can be traced to other DNA sequences in this sample. This chain joins TRBV27 and TRBJ1-2; possibly TRBD1 for D (6 bases). V dropped 3 bases and J dropped 4 bases, with 9 bases sitting between them. This CDR3 is 13 amino acids long. CDR1 is MNHEY and CDR2 is SMNVEV in the germline V gene (reference sequence). Written as DNA, the CDR3 is TGTGCCAGCAGTTTGCAGGGGTCCTATGGCTACACCTTC. Protein: CASSLQGSYGYTF.